This T cell receptor beta chain derives from a study of shared clonotypes between healthy human individuals. In the study overall: Per donor, three plates held CD4 naive cells, three held CD4 memory, two held CD8 naive and one held CD8 memory.

Sorted-subset replicate PCRs used about 190 ng of genomic DNA. This amount corresponded to 30,000 to 35,000 T cell genomes. Only in-frame clones appear in the TCRdb table, and some are missing; sequencing was by immunoSEQ multiplex PCR. The sample contains roughly 2.2 million clones, about 90% of which appear only once. The TCR comes from a man between 18 and 29 years old in good health. Some clones in this sample may be carry-over from other donors' samples. The sample comprised naive CD4+ T cells from PBMCs. The subset here: CD45RA+ positively selected.

CDR3 nucleotides: TGTGCCAGCGCCTTTGAGTCGAGAACTGAAGCTTTCTTT. This codes for CASAFESRTEAFF. The chain is built from TRBV27 and TRBJ1-1; no clear D gene. V was cut by 8 bases and J by 5 bases, with 15 bases left in between. Germline CDR1 is MNHEY and CDR2 is SMNVEV (reference sequence). The CDR3 totals 13 residues.